These 11 T cell receptor beta chains came from one sample sequenced in a study of blood T cell repertoires in COVID-19. Data came from immunoSEQ multiplex PCR; TCRdb stores just in-frame clones and leaves some out. The sample yields about 120,000 clones, 81% seen once. Sequenced input: peripheral blood. The receptors come from a young man with COVID-19, enrolled during active disease.

The chain links TRBV12-5 to TRBJ1-2, with 8 bases matching TRBD1. The CDR3 covers 14 residues. J was trimmed by 4 bases and V by 5 bases; bases with no gene match: 6. Germline V gene data show CDR1 as LGHNT and CDR2 as FRNRAP. CDR3 bases: TGTGCTAGTGGTAACGGACAGGGCTCCTATGGCTACACCTTC. Translation: CASGNGQGSYGYTF.

This chain connects TRBV7-3 to TRBJ1-1; TRBD1 matches at 8 bases. After removal of 2 bases from V and 4 bases from J, the junction contained 3 bases not matched to a gene. The CDR3 length is 14 residues. Germline CDR1 reads SGHTA; CDR2 reads FQGTGA. This chain's CDR3 is CASSLYQGATEAFF. In DNA, the CDR3 is TGTGCCAGCAGCTTATATCAGGGGGCCACTGAAGCTTTCTTT. Complete variable domain (other parts from reference TRBV7-3 and TRBJ1-1): GAGVSQTPSNKVTEKGKYVELRCDPISGHTALYWYRQSLGQGPEFLIYFQGTGAADDSGLPNDRFFAVRPEGSVSTLKIQRTERGDSAVYLCASSLYQGATEAFFGQGTRLTVV.

The chain couples TRBV12-1 to TRBJ2-3; the table's D call of TRBD2 was not tested on the DNA. TRBV12-1 is assigned pseudogene status. The CDR3 has 13 residues. The CDR3 here is CASSFAFTDTQYF. The CDR3 DNA reads as TGTGCCAGCAGCTTTGCCTTCACAGATACGCAGTATTTT.

V usage is TRBV5-8 and J usage is TRBJ2-1; D might be TRBD1 (5 bases). The ends were cut back, 5 bases at V and 4 bases at J, with 16 bases in the middle. There are 15 residues in the CDR3. Germline CDR1 reads SGHTS; CDR2 reads YDEGEE. The CDR3 DNA follows: TGTGCCAGCAGTCGGCAGGGAAGGGAATACAATGAGCAGTTCTTC. Amino acid sequence: CASSRQGREYNEQFF.

This clone occurred a few times. The chain is built from TRBV4-1 and TRBJ1-6; TRBD1 matches 9 bases. The germline V gene has CDR1 MGHRA and CDR2 YSYEKL. The CDR3 is 16 residues long. V shed 4 bases, J shed 10 bases, and the junction held 11 bases outside the gene matches. CDR3: CASSPGRGTGRSPLHF. In DNA, the CDR3 is TGCGCCAGCAGCCCTGGGCGCGGGACAGGGAGATCACCCCTCCACTTT.

The chain joins TRBV12-3 or TRBV12-4 to TRBJ1-5; no reliable D call. V was pared by 5 bases and J by 1 base, with 6 bases between. There are 13 residues in the CDR3. The CDR3: CASSPSSNQPQHF. DNA of the CDR3: TGTGCCAGCAGTCCCTCGAGCAATCAGCCCCAGCATTTT.

The chain links TRBV2 to TRBJ2-1; D unresolved. Germline CDR1 SNHLY, CDR2 FYNNEI. The length of the CDR3 is 13 residues. Trimming pared 7 bases from V and 3 bases from J, leaving 10 bases between. The CDR3 coding sequence is TGTGCCAGCACCCTCCTACTCTACAATGAGCAGTTCTTC. Translation: CASTLLLYNEQFF.

About this clone: A far larger clone is one nucleotide away, so this likely arose from a read error. Other DNA variants within this sample encode the same CDR3. This chain links TRBV28 with TRBJ1-6; D might be TRBD1 (6 bases). CDR1 is MDHEN, CDR2 SYDVKM, per germline. This CDR3 comprises 14 residues. V shed 5 bases and J shed 4 bases, with 9 bases lying between them. This chain's CDR3 is CASSPQGYNSPLHF. CDR3 nucleotide sequence: TGTGCCAGCAGTCCACAGGGATATAATTCACCCCTCCACTTT.

Worth noting for this clone: Other DNA sequences in this specimen translate into the identical CDR3. The V gene is TRBV24-1, the J gene TRBJ1-2; D is ambiguous. From germline, CDR1 is KGHDR and CDR2 SFDVKD. CDR3 length equals 14 residues. Trimming cost V 4 bases and J 3 bases, with 11 bases left between them. The CDR3, as DNA: TGTGCCACCAGTGACCCGGCCGGGGACTATGGCTACACCTTC. Translation: CATSDPAGDYGYTF.

V and J are TRBV12-3 or TRBV12-4 and TRBJ1-2; the match to TRBD1 covers 7 bases. V dropped 6 bases and J dropped 7; count of bases not matched to a gene: 5. The CDR3 is 12 residues long. This CDR3 reads CASSPTGFGYTF. CDR3 nucleotides: TGTGCCAGCAGCCCGACAGGGTTTGGCTACACCTTC.

A word on this clone: The junction shows a germline mismatch at one end, possibly a read error. The rearrangement links TRBV3-1 (or the pseudogene TRBV3-2) to TRBJ1-2; tentative D call: TRBD1 (6 bases). The CDR3 contains 13 residues. Germline loops: CDR1 LGHDT, CDR2 YNNKEL (reference sequence). CDR3: CASSQGEVGRTAF. The CDR3 nucleotides are TGTGCCAGCAGCCAAGGAGAGGTTGGGCGGACAGCCTTC.